Presented here are 18 T cell receptor beta chains from one specimen sequenced in a study of blood T cell repertoires in COVID-19. Generated by immunoSEQ multiplex PCR, the TCRdb table keeps only in-frame clones and is missing some. The table has about 77,000 clones, roughly 90% seen once. Sequences were obtained from peripheral blood. Receptors originate from a woman over 75 with active or convalescent COVID-19.

The rearrangement links TRBV5-1 to TRBJ2-1; 13 bases fit TRBD2. The CDR3 sequence is 15 residues long. The J segment lost 8 bases and the V segment lost 5 bases, leaving 7 bases of the junction unmatched. Germline V gene data show CDR1 as SGHRS and CDR2 as YFSETQ. CDR3 in DNA: TGCGCCAGCAGAACTAGCGGGGGGGCCATCGATGAGCAGTTCTTC. It specifies CASRTSGGAIDEQFF.

This rearrangement joins TRBV19 to TRBJ2-2, with a weak D call TRBD1 (5 bases). V lost 3 bases and J lost 5, with 16 bases in between. Germline V gives CDR1 LNHDA, CDR2 SQIVND (reference sequence). The CDR3 spans 16 residues. The CDR3 DNA is TGTGCCAGTAGTATTTTCGGGCAGGGTTTTACCGGGGAGCTGTTTTTT. Its protein product is CASSIFGQGFTGELFF.

The V gene is TRBV30, the J gene TRBJ1-2; D not resolved. The CDR3 is made up of 14 amino acids. Germline lookup yields CDR1 GTSNPN and CDR2 SVGIG (reference sequence). V lost 4 bases to trimming and J lost 5 bases, with 17 bases between them. CDR3: CAWTSDWEEYGYTF. DNA of the CDR3: TGTGCCTGGACCTCGGACTGGGAGGAATATGGCTACACCTTC.

This chain joins TRBV4-1 and TRBJ1-2, with TRBD1 matching 8 bases. The V gene end was trimmed by 5 bases and the J gene end by 8 bases; junction bases not matched to a gene: 10. The CDR3 loop spans 14 amino acids. The V gene's germline CDR1 is MGHRA and CDR2 YSYEKL. Here the CDR3 DNA reads TGCGCCAGCAGCACGCGACAGGGGATAGAAGGCTACACCTTC. This translates into CASSTRQGIEGYTF.

This chain uses TRBV3-1 (or the pseudogene TRBV3-2) with TRBJ1-1; D call uncertain. CDR1 and CDR2 from the germline V gene are LGHDT and YNNKEL (reference sequence). Trimming removed 7 bases at V and 3 bases at J, with 9 bases between. The CDR3 covers 12 residues. This CDR3 reads CASKRGDTEAFF. The CDR3 nucleotides read TGTGCCAGCAAGCGCGGTGACACTGAAGCTTTCTTT.

V is TRBV6-5 and J is TRBJ2-5, with a possible D match to TRBD1 (5 bases). Germline-derived CDR1 and CDR2 are MNHEY and SVGAGI. The CDR3 is 15 residues long. V was cut by 7 bases and J by 1 base, with 16 bases left in between. The CDR3 nucleotides read TGTGCCAGCAATACAATCCAGGGTAGCCAAGAGACCCAGTACTTC. Its translation: CASNTIQGSQETQYF.

This chain uses TRBV24-1 with TRBJ1-1; D not certain. V lost 2 bases and J 11 bases, leaving 14 bases between the germline ends. There are 13 residues in the CDR3. The V gene's germline CDR1 is KGHDR and CDR2 SFDVKD. The CDR3 loop reads CATSDSSGRKAFF. The CDR3 nucleotides are TGTGCCACCAGTGATTCGTCGGGAAGAAAGGCTTTCTTT.

The rearrangement uses TRBV7-2 and TRBJ2-5, with TRBD1 matching 11 bases. The germline CDR1 and CDR2 sequences are SGHTA and FQGNSA. This CDR3 is built from 16 residues. The junction had 9 bases not matched to a gene; V was cut back by 4 bases and J by 5 bases. DNA of the CDR3: TGTGCCAGCAGCTCACGGACAGGGGGCGCATCGGAGACCCAGTACTTC. Its translation: CASSSRTGGASETQYF.

This clone is a singleton in its sample. V gene TRBV5-4 combines with J gene TRBJ2-1; TRBD2 agrees at 9 bases. Germline loops: CDR1 SGHNT, CDR2 YYREEE (reference sequence). The CDR3 is 16 residues long. After removal of 0 bases from V and 4 bases from J, the junction contained 5 bases not matched to a gene. This CDR3 reads CASSLAAGGPYNEQFF. CDR3 sequence (DNA): TGTGCCAGCAGCTTGGCGGCGGGGGGGCCGTACAATGAGCAGTTCTTC. Supplemented by reference TRBV5-4 and TRBJ2-1, the full variable domain reads ETGVTQSPTHLIKTRGQQVTLRCSSQSGHNTVSWYQQALGQGPQFIFQYYREEENGRGNFPPRFSGLQFPNYSSELNVNALELDDSALYLCASSLAAGGPYNEQFFGPGTRLTVL.

The rearrangement uses TRBV19 and TRBJ1-1; 11 bases line up with TRBD1. The CDR3 length is 16 residues. The V and J ends lost 3 bases and 11 bases, in that order; junction bases with no gene match: 14. Germline CDR1 LNHDA, CDR2 SQIVND (reference sequence). This CDR3 is CASSMEHSGTGGRAFF. DNA for the CDR3: TGTGCCAGTAGTATGGAACACTCCGGGACAGGGGGTCGGGCTTTCTTT.

V and J are TRBV19 and TRBJ1-4, with D perhaps TRBD1 (6 bases). The CDR3 is 15 amino acids. CDR1 LNHDA and CDR2 SQIVND come from the germline V gene (reference sequence). The V and J ends lost 5 bases and 12 bases respectively, with 22 bases between them. The DNA for the CDR3 is TGTGCCAGTAGTCCCCCAGGGGACGTCGTTTTGGAACTGTTTTTT. Its protein is CASSPPGDVVLELFF.

The genes are TRBV6-2 or TRBV6-3 and TRBJ2-5, with D tentatively TRBD2 (6 bases). Germline CDR1 reads MNHEY; CDR2 reads SVGEGT. V was cut by 4 bases and J by 1 base, with 10 bases left in between. CDR3 size: 14 residues. The CDR3 sequence is CASSFLGLQETQYF. Written as DNA, the CDR3 is TGTGCCAGCAGTTTTCTGGGACTCCAAGAGACCCAGTACTTC.

V usage is TRBV5-1 and J usage is TRBJ1-2, with TRBD1 matching 9 bases. CDR3 length: 13 residues. The germline gives CDR1 SGHRS, CDR2 YFSETQ. V was pared by 4 bases and J by 6 bases, with 4 bases of the junction left unmatched. The DNA for the CDR3 is TGCGCCAGCAGCCCAAGGACAGGGGATGGCTACACCTTC. Translating it yields CASSPRTGDGYTF. Full variable domain (rest looked up from reference TRBV5-1 and TRBJ1-2): KAGVTQTPRYLIKTRGQQVTLSCSPISGHRSVSWYQQTPGQGLQFLFEYFSETQRNKGNFPGRFSGRQFSNSRSEMNVSTLELGDSALYLCASSPRTGDGYTFGSGTRLTVV.

The chain has TRBV6-2 or TRBV6-3 and TRBJ1-1, with D possibly being TRBD1 (5 bases). The ends were cut back, 4 bases at V and 5 bases at J, with 14 bases in the middle. From germline, CDR1 is MNHEY and CDR2 SVGEGT. The CDR3 totals 14 residues. This CDR3 reads CASSWTVGGTEAFF. The CDR3 DNA follows: TGTGCCAGCAGTTGGACCGTGGGGGGGACTGAAGCTTTCTTT.

The chain recombines TRBV19 with TRBJ1-5; 9 bases fit TRBD1. V trimming: 7 bases; J trimming: 6 bases; junction bases outside the gene matches: 10. The CDR3 runs 15 residues. Per the germline V gene, CDR1 is LNHDA and CDR2 is SQIVND (reference sequence). The CDR3 sequence is CASTLQGASLQPQHF. The CDR3 DNA reads as TGTGCCAGTACCCTACAGGGGGCGAGCCTTCAGCCCCAGCATTTT.

This clone was picked up a small number of times. The V call is TRBV7-3, the J call TRBJ2-7; 7 positions agree with TRBD1. The CDR3 runs 13 residues. Germline CDR1 and CDR2: SGHTA and FQGTGA. After removal of 5 bases from V and 2 bases from J, the junction contained 3 bases not matched to a gene. The CDR3, as DNA: TGTGCCAGCAGCCCAGGGGGACCCTACGAGCAGTACTTC. This translates into CASSPGGPYEQYF.

This clone has a single count. This sequence joins TRBV15 and TRBJ2-4; D not certain. Germline assignment: CDR1 LNHNV and CDR2 YYDKDF (reference sequence). The CDR3 has 14 amino acids. Trimming pared 3 bases from V and 6 bases from J, leaving 12 bases between. CDR3: CATSRSPTGNIQYF. Here the CDR3 DNA reads TGTGCCACCAGCAGGTCCCCGACTGGAAACATTCAGTACTTC. Drawing the rest from reference TRBV15 and TRBJ2-4, the complete variable domain is DAMVIQNPRYQVTQFGKPVTLSCSQTLNHNVMYWYQQKSSQAPKLLFHYYDKDFNNEADTPDNFQSRRPNTSFCFLDIRSPGLGDTAMYLCATSRSPTGNIQYFGAGTRLSVL.

The chain is built from TRBV7-8 and TRBJ1-3; 9 bases agree with TRBD1. The ends lost 5 bases at V and 5 bases at J; junction bases unmatched: 10. From germline, CDR1 is SGHVS and CDR2 FQNEAQ. The CDR3 is 16 residues long. CDR3 amino acids: CASSQPRDRDRNTIYF. CDR3 nucleotides: TGTGCCAGCAGCCAACCCCGGGACAGGGATCGAAACACCATATATTTT.